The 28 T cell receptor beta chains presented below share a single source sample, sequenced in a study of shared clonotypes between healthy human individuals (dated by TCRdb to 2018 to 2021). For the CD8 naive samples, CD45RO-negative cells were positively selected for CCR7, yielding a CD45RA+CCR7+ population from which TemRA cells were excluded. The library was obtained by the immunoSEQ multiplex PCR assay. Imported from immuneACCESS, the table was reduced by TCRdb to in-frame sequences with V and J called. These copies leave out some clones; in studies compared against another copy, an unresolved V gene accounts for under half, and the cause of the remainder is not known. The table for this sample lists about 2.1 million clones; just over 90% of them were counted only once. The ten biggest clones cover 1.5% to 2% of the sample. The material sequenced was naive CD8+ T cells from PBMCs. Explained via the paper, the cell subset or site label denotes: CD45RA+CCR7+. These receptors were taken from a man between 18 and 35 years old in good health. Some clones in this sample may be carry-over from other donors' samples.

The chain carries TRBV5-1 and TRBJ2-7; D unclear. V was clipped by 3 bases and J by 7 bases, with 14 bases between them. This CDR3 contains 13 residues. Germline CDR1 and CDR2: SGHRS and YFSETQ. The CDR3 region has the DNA TGCGCCAGCAGCTCCGGATTACGGCGGGAGCAGTACTTC. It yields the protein CASSSGLRREQYF.

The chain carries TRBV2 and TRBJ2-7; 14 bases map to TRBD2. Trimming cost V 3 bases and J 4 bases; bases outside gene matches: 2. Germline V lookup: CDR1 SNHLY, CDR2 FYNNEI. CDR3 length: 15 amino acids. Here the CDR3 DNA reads TGTGCCAGCAGTGAGGGACTAGCGGGAGAGTACGAGCAGTACTTC. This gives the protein CASSEGLAGEYEQYF.

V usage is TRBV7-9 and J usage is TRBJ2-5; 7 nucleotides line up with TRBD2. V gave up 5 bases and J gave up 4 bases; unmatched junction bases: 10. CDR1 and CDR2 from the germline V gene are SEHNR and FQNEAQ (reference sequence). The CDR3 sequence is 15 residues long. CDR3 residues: CASSQSGNFVETQYF. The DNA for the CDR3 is TGTGCCAGCAGCCAAAGCGGGAATTTTGTAGAGACCCAGTACTTC.

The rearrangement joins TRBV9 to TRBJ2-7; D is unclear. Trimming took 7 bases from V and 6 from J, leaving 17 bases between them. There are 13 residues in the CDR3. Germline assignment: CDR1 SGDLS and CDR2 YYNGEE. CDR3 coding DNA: TGTGCCAGCGGGCCGGGCCCATGGGGCGAGCAGTACTTC. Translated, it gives CASGPGPWGEQYF.

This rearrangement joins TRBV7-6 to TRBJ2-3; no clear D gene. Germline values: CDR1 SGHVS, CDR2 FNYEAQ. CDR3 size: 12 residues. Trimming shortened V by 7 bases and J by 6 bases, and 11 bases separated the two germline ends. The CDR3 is CASTSLGDTQYF. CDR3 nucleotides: TGTGCCAGCACCAGCCTTGGGGATACGCAGTATTTT.

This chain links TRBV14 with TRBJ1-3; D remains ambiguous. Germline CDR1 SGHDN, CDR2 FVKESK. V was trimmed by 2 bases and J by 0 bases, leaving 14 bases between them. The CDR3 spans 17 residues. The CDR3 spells CASSQLGLKISGNTIYF. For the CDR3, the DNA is TGTGCCAGCAGCCAACTTGGACTTAAAATCTCTGGAAACACCATATATTTT. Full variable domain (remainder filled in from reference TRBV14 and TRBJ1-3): EAGVTQFPSHSVIEKGQTVTLRCDPISGHDNLYWYRRVMGKEIKFLLHFVKESKQDESGMPNNRFLAERTGGTYSTLKVQPAELEDSGVYFCASSQLGLKISGNTIYFGEGSWLTVV.

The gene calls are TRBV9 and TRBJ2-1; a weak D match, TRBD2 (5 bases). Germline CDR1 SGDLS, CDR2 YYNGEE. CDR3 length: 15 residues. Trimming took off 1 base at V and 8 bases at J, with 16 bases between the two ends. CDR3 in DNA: TGTGCCAGCAGCGTAAGGAGCGGCCTCTTGGATGAGCAGTTCTTC. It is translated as CASSVRSGLLDEQFF.

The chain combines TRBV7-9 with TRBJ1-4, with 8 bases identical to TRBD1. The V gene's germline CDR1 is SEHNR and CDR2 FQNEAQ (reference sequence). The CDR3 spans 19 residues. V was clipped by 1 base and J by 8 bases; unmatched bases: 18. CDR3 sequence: CASSLGGRGPESGLEKLFF. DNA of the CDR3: TGTGCCAGCAGCTTAGGGGGCAGGGGGCCTGAATCTGGATTAGAAAAACTGTTTTTT.

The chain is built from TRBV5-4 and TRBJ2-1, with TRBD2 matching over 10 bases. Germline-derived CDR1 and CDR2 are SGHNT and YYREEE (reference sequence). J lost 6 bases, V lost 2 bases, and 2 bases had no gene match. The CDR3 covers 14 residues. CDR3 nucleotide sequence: TGTGCCAGCAGCTTCGGGACTAGCGCCAATGAGCAGTTCTTC. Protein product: CASSFGTSANEQFF.

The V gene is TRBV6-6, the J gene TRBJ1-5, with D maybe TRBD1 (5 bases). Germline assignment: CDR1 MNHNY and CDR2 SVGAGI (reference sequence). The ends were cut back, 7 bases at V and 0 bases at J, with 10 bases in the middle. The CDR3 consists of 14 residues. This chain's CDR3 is CASTGQPSNQPQHF. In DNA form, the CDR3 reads TGTGCCAGCACAGGGCAGCCTAGCAATCAGCCCCAGCATTTT.

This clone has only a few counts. This CDR3 is CASRPGGGNTEAFF. The CDR3 DNA sequence: TGTGCCAGCCGTCCGGGCGGGGGGAACACTGAAGCTTTCTTT. The V and J genes are TRBV19 and TRBJ1-1, with D perhaps matching TRBD1 (5 bases). CDR3 length: 14 residues. CDR1 is LNHDA and CDR2 is SQIVND in the germline V gene (reference sequence). Trimming took off 9 bases at V and 1 base at J, with 15 bases between the two ends.

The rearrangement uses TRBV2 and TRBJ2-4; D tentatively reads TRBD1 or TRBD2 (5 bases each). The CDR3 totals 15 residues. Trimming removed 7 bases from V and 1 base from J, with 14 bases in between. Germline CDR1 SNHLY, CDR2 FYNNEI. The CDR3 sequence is CASIPGRSAKNIQYF. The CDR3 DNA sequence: TGTGCCAGCATTCCGGGACGCTCTGCCAAAAACATTCAGTACTTC. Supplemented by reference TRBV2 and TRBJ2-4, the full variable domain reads EPEVTQTPSHQVTQMGQEVILRCVPISNHLYFYWYRQILGQKVEFLVSFYNNEISEKSEIFDDQFSVERPDGSNFTLKIRSTKLEDSAMYFCASIPGRSAKNIQYFGAGTRLSVL.

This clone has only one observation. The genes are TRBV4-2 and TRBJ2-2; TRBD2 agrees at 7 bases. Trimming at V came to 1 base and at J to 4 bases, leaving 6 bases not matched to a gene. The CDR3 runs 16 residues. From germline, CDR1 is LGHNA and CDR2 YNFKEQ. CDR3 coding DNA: TGTGCCAGCAGCCAAGTGGCGGGAGTGAGCACCGGGGAGCTGTTTTTT. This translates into CASSQVAGVSTGELFF.

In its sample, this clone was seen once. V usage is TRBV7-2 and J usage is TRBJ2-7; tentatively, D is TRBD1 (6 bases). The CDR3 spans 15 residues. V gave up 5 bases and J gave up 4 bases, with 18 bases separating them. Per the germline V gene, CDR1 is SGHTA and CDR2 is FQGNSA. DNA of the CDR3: TGTGCCAGCAGCCATCTCTCAGGGGAGCCTTACGAGCAGTACTTC. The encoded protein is CASSHLSGEPYEQYF.

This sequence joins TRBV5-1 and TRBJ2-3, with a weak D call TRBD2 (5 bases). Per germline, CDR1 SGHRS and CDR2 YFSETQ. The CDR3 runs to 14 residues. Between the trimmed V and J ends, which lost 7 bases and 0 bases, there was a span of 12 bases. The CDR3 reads CASHFEGSTDTQYF. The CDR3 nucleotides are TGCGCCAGCCATTTCGAGGGTAGCACAGATACGCAGTATTTT. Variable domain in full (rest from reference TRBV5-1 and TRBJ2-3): KAGVTQTPRYLIKTRGQQVTLSCSPISGHRSVSWYQQTPGQGLQFLFEYFSETQRNKGNFPGRFSGRQFSNSRSEMNVSTLELGDSALYLCASHFEGSTDTQYFGPGTRLTVL.

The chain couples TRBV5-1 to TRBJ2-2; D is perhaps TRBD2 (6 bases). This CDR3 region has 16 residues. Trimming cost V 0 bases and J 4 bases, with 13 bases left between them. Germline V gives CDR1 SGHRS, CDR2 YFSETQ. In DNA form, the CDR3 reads TGCGCCAGCAGCTTGGCCCCGCGGGACGGCACCGGGGAGCTGTTTTTT. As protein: CASSLAPRDGTGELFF.

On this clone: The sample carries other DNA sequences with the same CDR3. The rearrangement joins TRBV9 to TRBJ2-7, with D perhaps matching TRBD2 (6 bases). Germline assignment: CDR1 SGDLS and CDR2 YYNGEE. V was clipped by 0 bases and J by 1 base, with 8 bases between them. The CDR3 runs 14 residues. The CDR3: CASSVGGDSYEQYF. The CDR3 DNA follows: TGTGCCAGCAGCGTAGGGGGGGATTCCTACGAGCAGTACTTC. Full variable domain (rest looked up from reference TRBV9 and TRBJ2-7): DSGVTQTPKHLITATGQRVTLRCSPRSGDLSVYWYQQSLDQGLQFLIQYYNGEERAKGNILERFSAQQFPDLHSELNLSSLELGDSALYFCASSVGGDSYEQYFGPGTRLTVT.

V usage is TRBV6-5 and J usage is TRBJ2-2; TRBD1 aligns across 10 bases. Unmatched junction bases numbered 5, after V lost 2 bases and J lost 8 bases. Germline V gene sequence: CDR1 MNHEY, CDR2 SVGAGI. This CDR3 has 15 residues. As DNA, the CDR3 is TGTGCCAGCAGTTACGGGCGGACAGGGGGTGGGGAGCTGTTTTTT. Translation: CASSYGRTGGGELFF.

Written as DNA, the CDR3 is TGTGCCAGCAGCCAAGATAGTTTTGGGCTAGCGGGAGTCTTAAATGAGCAGTTCTTC. Its protein product is CASSQDSFGLAGVLNEQFF. The rearrangement uses TRBV14 and TRBJ2-1; TRBD2 matches 10 bases. Trimming at V came to 0 bases and at J to 7 bases, leaving 15 bases not matched to a gene. The CDR3 totals 19 residues. Germline V lookup: CDR1 SGHDN, CDR2 FVKESK.

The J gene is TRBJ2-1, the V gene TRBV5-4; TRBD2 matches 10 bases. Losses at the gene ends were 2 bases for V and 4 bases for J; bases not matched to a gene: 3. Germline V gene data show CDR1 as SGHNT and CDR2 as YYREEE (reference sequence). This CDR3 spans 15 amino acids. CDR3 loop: CASSFGLAVYNEQFF. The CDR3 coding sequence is TGTGCCAGCAGCTTCGGACTAGCGGTGTACAATGAGCAGTTCTTC.

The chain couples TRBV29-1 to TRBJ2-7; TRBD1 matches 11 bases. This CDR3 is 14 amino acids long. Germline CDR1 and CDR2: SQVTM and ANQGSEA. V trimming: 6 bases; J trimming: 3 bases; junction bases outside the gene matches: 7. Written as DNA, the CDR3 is TGCAGCGTCGCGGGACAGGGGGTGGTCTACGAGCAGTACTTC. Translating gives CSVAGQGVVYEQYF.

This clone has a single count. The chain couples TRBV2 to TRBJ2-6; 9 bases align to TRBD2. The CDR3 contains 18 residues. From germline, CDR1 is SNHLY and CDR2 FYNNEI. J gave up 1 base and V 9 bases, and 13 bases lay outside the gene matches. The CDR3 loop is CARQTGLALNSGANVLTF. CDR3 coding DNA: TGTGCCAGGCAGACCGGACTAGCGCTTAATTCTGGGGCCAACGTCCTGACTTTC.

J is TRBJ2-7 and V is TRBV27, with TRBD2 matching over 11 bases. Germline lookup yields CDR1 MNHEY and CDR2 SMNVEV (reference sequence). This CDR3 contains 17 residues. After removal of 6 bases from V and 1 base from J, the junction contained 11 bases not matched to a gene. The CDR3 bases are TGTGCCAGCAGGGAAGGGACTAGCGGTTTAGGGTCCTACGAGCAGTACTTC. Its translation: CASREGTSGLGSYEQYF.

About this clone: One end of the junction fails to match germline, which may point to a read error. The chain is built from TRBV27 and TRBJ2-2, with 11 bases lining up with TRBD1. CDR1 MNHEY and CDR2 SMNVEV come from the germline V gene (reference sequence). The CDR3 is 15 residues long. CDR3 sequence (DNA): TGTGCCTGCAGAGGACAGGGGGCGCTGGACGGGGAGCTGTTTTTT. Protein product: CACRGQGALDGELFF.

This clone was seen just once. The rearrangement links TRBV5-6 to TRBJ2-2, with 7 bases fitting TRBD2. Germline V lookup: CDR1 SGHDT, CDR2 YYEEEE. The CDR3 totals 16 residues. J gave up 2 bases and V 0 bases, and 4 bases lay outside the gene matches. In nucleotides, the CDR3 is TGTGCCAGCAGCTTGGGACTAGCCTTAAACACCGGGGAGCTGTTTTTT. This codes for CASSLGLALNTGELFF.

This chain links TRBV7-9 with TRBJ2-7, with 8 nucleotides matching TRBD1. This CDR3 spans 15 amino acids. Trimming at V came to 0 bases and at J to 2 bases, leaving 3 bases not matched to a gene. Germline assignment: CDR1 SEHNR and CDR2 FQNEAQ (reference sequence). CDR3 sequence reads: CASSLATGATYEQYF. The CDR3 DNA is TGTGCCAGCAGCTTAGCGACAGGGGCTACCTACGAGCAGTACTTC.

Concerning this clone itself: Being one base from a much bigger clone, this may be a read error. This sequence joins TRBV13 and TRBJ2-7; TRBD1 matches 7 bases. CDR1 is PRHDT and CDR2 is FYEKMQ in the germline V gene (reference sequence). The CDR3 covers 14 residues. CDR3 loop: CVSSLDREPYEQYF. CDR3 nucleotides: TGTGTCAGCAGCTTAGACAGGGAACCCTACGAGCAGTACTTC.

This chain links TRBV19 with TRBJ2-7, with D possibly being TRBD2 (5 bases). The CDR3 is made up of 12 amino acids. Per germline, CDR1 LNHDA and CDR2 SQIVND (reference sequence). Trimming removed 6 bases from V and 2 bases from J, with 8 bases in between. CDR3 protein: CASRGSPYEQYF. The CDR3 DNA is TGTGCCAGTAGAGGGAGTCCCTACGAGCAGTACTTC.